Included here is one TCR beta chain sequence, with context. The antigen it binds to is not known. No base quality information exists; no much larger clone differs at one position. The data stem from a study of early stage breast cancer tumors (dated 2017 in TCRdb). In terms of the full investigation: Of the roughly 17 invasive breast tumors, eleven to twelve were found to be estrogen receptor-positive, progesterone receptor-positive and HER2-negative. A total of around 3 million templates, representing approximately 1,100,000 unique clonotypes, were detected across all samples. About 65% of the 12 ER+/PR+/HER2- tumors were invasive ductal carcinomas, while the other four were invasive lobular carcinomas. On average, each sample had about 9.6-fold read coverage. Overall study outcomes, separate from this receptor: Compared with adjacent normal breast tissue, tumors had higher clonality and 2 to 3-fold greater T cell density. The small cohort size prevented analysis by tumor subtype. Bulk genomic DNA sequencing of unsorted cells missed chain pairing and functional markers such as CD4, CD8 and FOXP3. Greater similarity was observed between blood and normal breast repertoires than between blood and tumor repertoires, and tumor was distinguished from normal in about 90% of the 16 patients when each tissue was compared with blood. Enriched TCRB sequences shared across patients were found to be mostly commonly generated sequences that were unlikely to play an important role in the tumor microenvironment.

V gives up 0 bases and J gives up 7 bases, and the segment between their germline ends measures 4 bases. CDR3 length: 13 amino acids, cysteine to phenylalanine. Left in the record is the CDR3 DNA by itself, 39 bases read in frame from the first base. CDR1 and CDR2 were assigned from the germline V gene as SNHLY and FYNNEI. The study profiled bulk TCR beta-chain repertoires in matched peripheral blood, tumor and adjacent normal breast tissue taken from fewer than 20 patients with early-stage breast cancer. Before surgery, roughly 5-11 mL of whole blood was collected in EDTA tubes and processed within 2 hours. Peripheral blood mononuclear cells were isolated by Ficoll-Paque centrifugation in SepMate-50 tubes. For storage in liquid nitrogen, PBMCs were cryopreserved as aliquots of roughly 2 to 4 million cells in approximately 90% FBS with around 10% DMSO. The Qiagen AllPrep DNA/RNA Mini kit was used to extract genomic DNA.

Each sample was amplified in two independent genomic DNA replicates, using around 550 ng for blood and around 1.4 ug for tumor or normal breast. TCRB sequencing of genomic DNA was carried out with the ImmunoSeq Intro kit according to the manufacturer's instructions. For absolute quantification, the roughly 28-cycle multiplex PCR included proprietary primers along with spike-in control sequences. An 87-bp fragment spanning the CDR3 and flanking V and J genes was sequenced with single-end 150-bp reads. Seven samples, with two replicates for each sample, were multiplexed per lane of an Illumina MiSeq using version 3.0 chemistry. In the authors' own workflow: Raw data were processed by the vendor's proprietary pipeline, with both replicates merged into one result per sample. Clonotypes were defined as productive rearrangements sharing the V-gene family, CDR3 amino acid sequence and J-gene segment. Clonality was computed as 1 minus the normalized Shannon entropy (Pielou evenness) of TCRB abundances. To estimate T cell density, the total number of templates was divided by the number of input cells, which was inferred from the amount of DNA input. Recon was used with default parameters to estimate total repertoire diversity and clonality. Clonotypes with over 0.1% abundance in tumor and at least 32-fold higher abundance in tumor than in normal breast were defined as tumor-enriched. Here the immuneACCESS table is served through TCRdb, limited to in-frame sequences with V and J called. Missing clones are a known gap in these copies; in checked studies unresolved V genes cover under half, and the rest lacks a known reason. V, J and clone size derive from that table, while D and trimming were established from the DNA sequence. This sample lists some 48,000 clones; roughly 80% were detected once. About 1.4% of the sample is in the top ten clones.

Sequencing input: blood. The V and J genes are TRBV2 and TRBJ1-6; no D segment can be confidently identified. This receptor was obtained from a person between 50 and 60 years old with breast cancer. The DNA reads TGTGCCAGCAGTGAAGCTCAAAATTCACCCCTCCACTTT. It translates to CASSEAQNSPLHF.